The next 20 T cell receptor beta chains were all read from a single sample in a study of blood T cell repertoires in COVID-19. Libraries were prepared by immunoSEQ multiplex PCR; TCRdb keeps only in-frame clonotypes and omits some of them. The table lists roughly 160,000 clones, roughly 70% of them singletons. The specimen sequenced was peripheral blood. The source is a woman aged 80 or over with acute or convalescent COVID-19.

The chain combines TRBV19 with TRBJ1-1; D is undetermined. V gave up 1 base and J gave up 0 bases, with 15 bases separating them. The V gene's germline CDR1 is LNHDA and CDR2 SQIVND (reference sequence). The CDR3 is 17 amino acids. CDR3 nucleotides: TGTGCCAGTAGTATAGGCGCGAGAGCACGAATGAACACTGAAGCTTTCTTT. Amino acid sequence: CASSIGARARMNTEAFF.

The chain has TRBV12-3 or TRBV12-4 and TRBJ1-1; perhaps TRBD1 as D (5 bases). Trimming removed 6 bases at V and 4 bases at J, with 9 bases between. CDR3 size: 12 residues. The CDR3 coding sequence is TGTGCCAGCAGCCCCGACAGCACTGAAGCTTTCTTT. This translates into CASSPDSTEAFF.

J is TRBJ1-1 and V is TRBV7-9; 12 bases are a match to TRBD1. Germline V CDR1 and CDR2: SEHNR, FQNEAQ (reference sequence). Germline trimming cut 6 bases from V and 8 bases from J; bases unmatched to any gene: 10. The CDR3 is 15 amino acids. The CDR3: CASRPLGQGAKEAFF. CDR3 bases: TGTGCCAGCAGACCCTTGGGACAGGGGGCGAAAGAAGCTTTCTTT.

The chain is built from TRBV4-1 and TRBJ2-7; 7 bases match TRBD2. The CDR3 has 16 residues. Germline values: CDR1 MGHRA, CDR2 YSYEKL. Losses at the gene ends were 5 bases for V and 0 bases for J; bases not matched to a gene: 10. CDR3 sequence reads: CASSTVLAESSYEQYF. As DNA, the CDR3 is TGCGCCAGCAGCACCGTTCTAGCGGAGAGCTCCTACGAGCAGTACTTC.

Concerning this clone: Relative to the germline gene, one junction end is altered; a read error may explain this. The CDR3 loop is CASGLGQYYGYTF. In DNA form, the CDR3 reads TGTGCCAGCGGCTTAGGCCAGTACTATGGCTACACCTTC. This sequence joins TRBV7-2 and TRBJ1-2, with D unresolved. The CDR3 length is 13 residues. CDR1 SGHTA and CDR2 FQGNSA come from the germline V gene.

V and J are TRBV7-9 and TRBJ2-5; 7 bases fit TRBD2. This CDR3 is 15 amino acids long. Trimming took 4 bases from V and 3 from J; bases not matched to a gene: 8. Germline assignment: CDR1 SEHNR and CDR2 FQNEAQ (reference sequence). In DNA form, the CDR3 reads TGTGCCAGCAGCTCCGTACTAGCGAACAAAGAGACCCAGTACTTC. It encodes CASSSVLANKETQYF.

The V and J genes are TRBV7-2 and TRBJ1-5; D remains ambiguous. This CDR3 spans 15 amino acids. The germline V gene encodes CDR1 SGHTA and CDR2 FQGNSA. The germline V and J ends were trimmed by 1 base and 3 bases, with 10 bases remaining between them. CDR3 amino acids: CASSLDSKHNQPQHF. The CDR3 bases are TGTGCCAGCAGCTTAGACAGTAAGCACAATCAGCCCCAGCATTTT. Using reference TRBV7-2 and TRBJ1-5 for the parts outside the CDR3, the full variable domain is GAGVSQSPSNKVTEKGKDVELRCDPISGHTALYWYRQSLGQGLEFLIYFQGNSAPDKSGLPSDRFSAERTGGSVSTLTIQRTQQEDSAVYLCASSLDSKHNQPQHFGDGTRLSIL.

The genes are TRBV28 and TRBJ1-1, with TRBD1 identical over 10 bases. Germline V gene sequence: CDR1 MDHEN, CDR2 SYDVKM. The CDR3 is made up of 14 amino acids. The J segment lost 5 bases and the V segment lost 7 bases, leaving 7 bases of the junction unmatched. CDR3 nucleotide sequence: TGTGCCAGCAATTTGCGGACAGGGGGTACTGAAGCTTTCTTT. This sequence encodes CASNLRTGGTEAFF.

The chain recombines TRBV28 with TRBJ1-3; the D gene is possibly TRBD1 (6 bases). V lost 4 bases, J lost 0 bases, and 10 bases lay in between. Germline assignment: CDR1 MDHEN and CDR2 SYDVKM. This CDR3 is 15 amino acids long. This CDR3 reads CASSSGTNSGNTIYF. DNA of the CDR3: TGTGCCAGCAGTTCCGGGACAAACTCTGGAAACACCATATATTTT.

The chain recombines TRBV2 with TRBJ1-6; possibly TRBD1 for D (6 bases). Per the germline V gene, CDR1 is SNHLY and CDR2 is FYNNEI. The CDR3 has 15 residues. Trimming shortened V by 1 base and J by 10 bases, and 14 bases separated the two germline ends. The CDR3 DNA is TGTGCCAGCAGTGAAGTAGGACAGCAAACGTCACCCCTCCACTTT. Its translation is CASSEVGQQTSPLHF.

This chain uses TRBV6-6 with TRBJ1-1, with 7 positions matching TRBD1. V lost 5 bases, J lost 3 bases, and 6 bases stayed unmatched. The CDR3 covers 14 residues. Looked up from germline, CDR1 is MNHNY and CDR2 is SVGAGI (reference sequence). The CDR3 nucleotides read TGTGCCAGCAGTGTCAGGGGGGACGACACTGAAGCTTTCTTT. Its protein is CASSVRGDDTEAFF.

This clone was found once. CDR3 DNA sequence: TGTGCCAGCAGCACACAATCTACTATCTCCGGGACAGGGGGTATAGCCAAAAACATTCAGTACTTC. It translates to CASSTQSTISGTGGIAKNIQYF. J is TRBJ2-4 and V is TRBV21-1; TRBD1, the D gene given by the table, was not confirmed from the DNA. TRBV21-1 is annotated as a pseudogene. The CDR3 consists of 22 residues.

This rearrangement joins TRBV7-2 to TRBJ1-3, with D perhaps TRBD1 (6 bases). V was cut by 1 base and J by 0 bases, with 7 bases left in between. This CDR3 contains 15 residues. The germline gives CDR1 SGHTA, CDR2 FQGNSA. For the CDR3, the DNA is TGTGCCAGCAGCTTAGGGGACATCTCTGGAAACACCATATATTTT. This encodes CASSLGDISGNTIYF. The full variable domain, rest sourced from reference TRBV7-2 and TRBJ1-3, is GAGVSQSPSNKVTEKGKDVELRCDPISGHTALYWYRQSLGQGLEFLIYFQGNSAPDKSGLPSDRFSAERTGGSVSTLTIQRTQQEDSAVYLCASSLGDISGNTIYFGEGSWLTVV.

The chain uses TRBV11-3 and TRBJ2-7; 11 nucleotides agree with TRBD1. This CDR3 is 14 amino acids long. Germline CDR1 is SGHNT and CDR2 is YENEEA. Trimming took 3 bases from V and 7 from J; bases not matched to a gene: 5. CDR3 coding DNA: TGTGCCAGCAGCTTGGGACAGGGGGGACGGGAGCAGTACTTC. This codes for CASSLGQGGREQYF.

This clone was seen once. This chain uses TRBV5-5 with TRBJ1-1, with D possibly matching TRBD1 (6 bases). V dropped 0 bases and J dropped 3 bases, with 12 bases sitting between them. Germline CDR1 SGHKS, CDR2 YYEKEE (reference sequence). The CDR3 is 15 amino acids. The CDR3 sequence is CASSLAGVRDTEAFF. The CDR3 DNA is TGTGCCAGCAGCTTGGCAGGGGTTAGGGACACTGAAGCTTTCTTT.

This chain joins TRBV2 and TRBJ2-2; maybe TRBD2 (5 bases). CDR1 is SNHLY and CDR2 is FYNNEI in the germline V gene. V was trimmed by 11 bases and J by 7 bases, leaving 17 bases between them. The CDR3 runs 13 residues. This CDR3 reads CASQMRASGELFF. The CDR3 DNA follows: TGTGCCTCCCAGATGAGGGCCAGCGGGGAGCTGTTTTTT.

The rearrangement uses TRBV18 and TRBJ1-3; D may be TRBD1 (6 bases). This CDR3 comprises 18 residues. Between the trimmed V and J ends, which lost 2 bases and 3 bases, there was a span of 20 bases. The germline V gene has CDR1 KGHSH and CDR2 LQKENI. The CDR3 nucleotides read TGTGCCAGCTCACCAAACCACGGGCAGGGGTTCGGTGGAAACACCATATATTTT. The encoded protein is CASSPNHGQGFGGNTIYF.

The chain couples TRBV9 to TRBJ1-6; 8 bases are shared with TRBD1. Trimming took 4 bases from V and 7 from J; bases not matched to a gene: 4. The CDR3 runs to 14 residues. Germline-derived CDR1 and CDR2 are SGDLS and YYNGEE. The CDR3 DNA is TGTGCCAGCAGCCTCAGGGGGCACAATTCACCCCTCCACTTT. Encoded protein: CASSLRGHNSPLHF.

The CDR3 reads CASSLGVGVGTDTQYF. For the CDR3, the DNA is TGTGCCAGCAGCTTAGGTGTGGGAGTGGGCACAGATACGCAGTATTTT. The chain links TRBV7-8 to TRBJ2-3; TRBD2 is a possible D gene (5 bases). This CDR3 contains 16 residues. Germline values: CDR1 SGHVS, CDR2 FQNEAQ. Trimming took 1 base from V and 1 from J, leaving 12 bases between them.

The genes are TRBV2 and TRBJ1-1, with a weak D call TRBD1 (5 bases). The germline V gene encodes CDR1 SNHLY and CDR2 FYNNEI. The V end lost 3 bases, the J end lost 2 bases, and 10 bases lay between the germline ends. The CDR3 runs 14 residues. The CDR3 here is CASSEQGENTEAFF. The CDR3, as DNA: TGTGCCAGCAGTGAGCAAGGGGAAAACACTGAAGCTTTCTTT.